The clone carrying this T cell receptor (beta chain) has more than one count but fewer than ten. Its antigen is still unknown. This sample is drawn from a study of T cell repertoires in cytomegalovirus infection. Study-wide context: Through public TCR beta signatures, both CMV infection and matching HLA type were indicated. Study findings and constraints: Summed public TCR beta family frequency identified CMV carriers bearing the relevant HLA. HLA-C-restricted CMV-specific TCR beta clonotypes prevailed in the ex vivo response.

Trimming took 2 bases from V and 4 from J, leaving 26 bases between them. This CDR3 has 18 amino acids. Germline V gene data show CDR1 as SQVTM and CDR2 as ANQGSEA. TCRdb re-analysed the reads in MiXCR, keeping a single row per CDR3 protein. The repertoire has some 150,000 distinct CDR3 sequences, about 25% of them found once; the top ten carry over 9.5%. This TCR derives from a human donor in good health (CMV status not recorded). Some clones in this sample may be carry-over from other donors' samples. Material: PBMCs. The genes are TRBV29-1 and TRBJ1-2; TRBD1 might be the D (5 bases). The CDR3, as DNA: TGCAGCGTTGAATCACTCCCTAGGGGCGAAAACCCTTCCTATGGCTACACCTTC. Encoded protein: CSVESLPRGENPSYGYTF.